One T cell receptor beta chain is described in this entry. This sample is drawn from a study of blood T cells in healthy people across ages. The V end lost 2 bases, the J end lost 6 bases, and 11 bases lay between the germline ends. The CDR3 is 14 amino acids. Germline assignment: CDR1 MNHEY and CDR2 SVGEGT. Alongside a J-beta primer mix, a sample-barcoded 5' primer served in a second PCR lasting roughly 6 to 11 cycles. Each CDR3 protein is one row after TCRdb ran MiXCR on the 5' RACE reads. The top ten hold around 15% of the sample, which has approximately 880,000 distinct CDR3 sequences, around 49% seen once.

The sequenced material came from blood. The sequence was collected from a young man in good health. This chain connects TRBV6-2 or TRBV6-3 to TRBJ1-5; TRBD1 is a possible D gene (6 bases). The CDR3: CASSYGAGVQPQHF. The CDR3 region has the DNA TGTGCCAGCAGTTACGGGGCAGGGGTTCAGCCCCAGCATTTT.